Shown below are 17 T cell receptor beta chains from a single sample sequenced in a study of tumor and adjacent non-tumor tissue in lung cancer. TCRbeta libraries were built with three rounds of nested PCR, modified from ARM-PCR. From the multiplex PCR reads, TCRdb called clonotypes with MiXCR, one entry per CDR3 protein. The sample consists of approximately 150,000 distinct CDR3 sequences, approximately 70% of them appearing once. This sample's RNA came from whole unsorted tissue. The material sequenced was lung tumor tissue. All receptors come from a man in his sixties with small cell lung cancer.

In the case of this clonotype: This may arise from a read error, as a much more abundant clone is one base away. This chain connects TRBV6-5 to TRBJ2-1; D perhaps matches TRBD2 (6 bases). The V gene lost 7 bases and the J gene lost 7 bases, with 26 bases spanning the gap. CDR1 and CDR2 from the germline V gene are MNHEY and SVGAGI. This CDR3 spans 17 amino acids. DNA of the CDR3: TGTGCCAGCACCCCCACTTGGATAACGGGAGTGTATAATGAGCAGTTCTTC. This translates into CASTPTWITGVYNEQFF.

This clonotype was recorded only once. The CDR3 DNA reads TGCAGTGCTATGATAGATGGGGTACAGGCTGCCGCGAACTATGGCTACACCTTC. Translated, it gives CSAMIDGVQAAANYGYTF. This chain links TRBV20-1 with TRBJ1-2, with D tentatively TRBD1 (5 bases). There are 18 residues in the CDR3. Per the germline V gene, CDR1 is DFQATT and CDR2 is SNEGSKA (reference sequence). Deletions cut 4 bases from V and 2 bases from J, with 26 bases between.

For this clonotype: One end of the junction fails to match germline, which may point to a read error. The rearrangement links TRBV11-2 to TRBJ2-5; tentatively, D is TRBD2 (5 bases). Germline values: CDR1 SGHAT, CDR2 FQNNGV. The CDR3 is 15 residues long. In nucleotides, the CDR3 is TGTACCAGTAGCTTAGGGATTGAGGGTTTGGAGACCCAGTACTTC. This codes for CTSSLGIEGLETQYF.

This clonotype came up a few times. The chain is built from TRBV10-3 and TRBJ1-1, with 8 bases aligning to TRBD1. CDR1 ENHRY and CDR2 SYGVKD come from the germline V gene. This CDR3 comprises 14 residues. V was clipped by 7 bases and J by 2 bases; unmatched bases: 6. The CDR3 spells CAITRQGANTEAFF. CDR3 nucleotides: TGTGCCATCACCAGGCAGGGGGCCAACACTGAAGCTTTCTTT.

Points on this clonotype: Germline is not matched at one junction end, which may reflect a read error. The chain joins TRBV5-4 to TRBJ2-5, with D perhaps assigned TRBD1 or TRBD2 (5 bases each). The germline V gene has CDR1 SGHNT and CDR2 YYREEE (reference sequence). The CDR3 totals 14 residues. This chain's CDR3 is CASSLVGTQKTQYF. Here the CDR3 DNA reads TGTGCCAGCAGCTTAGTGGGGACCCAAAAGACCCAGTACTTC.

This clonotype was picked up a small number of times. The J gene is TRBJ2-7, the V gene TRBV6-1; 8 bases align to TRBD1. V gave up 6 bases and J gave up 3 bases; unmatched junction bases: 10. This CDR3 comprises 15 residues. The germline gives CDR1 MNHNS, CDR2 SASEGT. The CDR3 is CASSSSTGAFYEQYF. CDR3 coding DNA: TGTGCCAGCAGCTCCTCGACAGGGGCCTTCTACGAGCAGTACTTC.

Ten or more counts support this clonotype. CDR3 protein: CASRARAGGENEQFF. Here the CDR3 DNA reads TGCGCCAGCAGGGCGCGAGCGGGAGGGGAGAATGAGCAGTTCTTC. This chain links TRBV4-1 with TRBJ2-1; 10 bases fit TRBD2. Losses at the gene ends were 6 bases for V and 7 bases for J; bases not matched to a gene: 9. The CDR3 contains 15 residues. Per germline, CDR1 MGHRA and CDR2 YSYEKL.

At least ten counts were recorded for this clonotype. The V call is TRBV6-6, the J call TRBJ2-7; 9 nucleotides line up with TRBD2. CDR3 length: 17 residues. The germline V gene has CDR1 MNHNY and CDR2 SVGAGI (reference sequence). V lost 4 bases to trimming and J lost 2 bases; unmatched junction nucleotides: 12. The CDR3 sequence: CASSSLDLAGDTYEQYF. CDR3 in DNA: TGTGCCAGCAGTTCACTCGATTTAGCGGGAGACACCTACGAGCAGTACTTC.

At least ten counts were recorded for this clonotype. The V gene is TRBV20-1, the J gene TRBJ2-2; tentatively, D is TRBD2 (5 bases). Germline V lookup: CDR1 DFQATT, CDR2 SNEGSKA (reference sequence). The CDR3 extends over 15 amino acids. V was trimmed by 0 bases and J by 3 bases, leaving 11 bases between them. In DNA, the CDR3 is TGCAGTGCTAGAGATCGGGAAGGGTACACCGGGGAGCTGTTTTTT. Amino acid sequence: CSARDREGYTGELFF.

This clonotype was counted once. One junction end does not reproduce the germline sequence, and a read error may be involved. The rearrangement links TRBV11-1 to TRBJ2-3; D unresolved. Per germline, CDR1 SGHAT and CDR2 FQDESV (reference sequence). The CDR3 runs 14 residues. CDR3: CANSFGGSTDTQYF. CDR3 bases: TGTGCCAACAGCTTTGGCGGCAGCACAGATACGCAGTATTTT.

Remarks on this clonotype: Here the CDR3 omits its conserved ending phenylalanine or tryptophan, so a read error is the likely source. The V call is TRBV11-3, the J call TRBJ2-1; D remains ambiguous. CDR1 and CDR2 from the germline V gene are SGHNT and YENEEA. The CDR3 spans 12 residues. The chain's CDR3 is CANSLGWSEQFL. CDR3 bases: TGTGCCAACAGCTTAGGTTGGAGTGAGCAGTTCCTC.

About this clonotype: At one of its ends the junction is not consistent with the germline gene, which may arise from a read error. This sequence joins TRBV10-3 and TRBJ1-1; 7 bases are a match to TRBD1. Germline V gives CDR1 ENHRY, CDR2 SYGVKD. The CDR3 is made up of 14 amino acids. For the CDR3, the DNA is TGTGCCATCAGCCCGGGACAGATGATCACTGAGGCTTTCTTT. Translation: CAISPGQMITEAFF.

The chain joins TRBV20-1 to TRBJ2-1, with a tentative D call TRBD1 (6 bases). Germline V lookup: CDR1 DFQATT, CDR2 SNEGSKA (reference sequence). This CDR3 has 13 amino acids. The chain's CDR3 is CRTRGNWATEQFF. CDR3 in DNA: TGCAGAACTAGGGGGAATTGGGCGACGGAGCAGTTCTTC.

V gene TRBV6-5 combines with J gene TRBJ1-1; TRBD1 matches 11 bases. The CDR3 covers 15 residues. Germline assignment: CDR1 MNHEY and CDR2 SVGAGI. Trimming took 9 bases from V and 5 from J; bases not matched to a gene: 11. The DNA for the CDR3 is TGTGCCAGTAATTACGGGGGACAGGGGGGAACTGAAGCTTTCTTT. Translating it yields CASNYGGQGGTEAFF.

As regards this clonotype: Germline and junction disagree at one end, which may indicate a read error. The CDR3: CSARRSGPTDTQYF. The CDR3, as DNA: TGCAGTGCTAGGCGGAGCGGGCCCACGGATACTCAGTATTTT. The chain carries TRBV20-1 and TRBJ2-3; D perhaps matches TRBD2 (6 bases). CDR1 DFQATT and CDR2 SNEGSKA come from the germline V gene (reference sequence). The CDR3 runs to 14 residues.

About this clonotype: One end of the junction varies from germline; a read error may be responsible. The chain joins TRBV7-9 to TRBJ1-1, with 7 nucleotides matching TRBD1. The CDR3 totals 15 residues. Germline lookup yields CDR1 SEHNR and CDR2 FQNEAQ (reference sequence). The CDR3 DNA reads as TGCGCCAGCAGCATACGGGACAGATGGTTTCTCGAAGCTTTCTTT. This codes for CASSIRDRWFLEAFF.

This clonotype was seen more than once but under ten times. The chain links TRBV11-2 to TRBJ2-1; TRBD2 aligns across 10 bases. Germline-derived CDR1 and CDR2 are SGHAT and FQNNGV. The CDR3 totals 17 residues. Losses at the gene ends were 2 bases for V and 15 bases for J; bases not matched to a gene: 19. CDR3 DNA sequence: TGTGCCAGCAGCTTAACAGCGGTAGCGGGAGGTGGAATCCCAGTGTTCTTC. Its translation: CASSLTAVAGGGIPVFF.